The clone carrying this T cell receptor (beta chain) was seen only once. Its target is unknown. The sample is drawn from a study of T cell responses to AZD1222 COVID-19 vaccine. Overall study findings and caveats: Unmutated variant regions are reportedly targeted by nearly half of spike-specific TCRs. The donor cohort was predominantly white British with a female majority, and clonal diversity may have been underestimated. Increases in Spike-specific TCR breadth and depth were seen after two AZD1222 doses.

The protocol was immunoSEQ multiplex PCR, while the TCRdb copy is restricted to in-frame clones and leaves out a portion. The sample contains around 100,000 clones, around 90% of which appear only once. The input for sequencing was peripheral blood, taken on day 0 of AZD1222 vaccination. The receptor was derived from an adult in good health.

In nucleotides, the CDR3 is TGTGCCAGTAGTCCAGGGACAGCCAGTGGGTTCAACACTGAAGCTTTCTTT. It is translated as CASSPGTASGFNTEAFF. The chain employs TRBV19 and TRBJ1-1; 7 bases agree with TRBD1. J lost 2 bases, V lost 5 bases, and 14 bases had no gene match. Germline CDR1 LNHDA, CDR2 SQIVND (reference sequence). The CDR3 contains 17 residues. The full variable domain, completed using reference TRBV19 and TRBJ1-1, is DGGITQSPKYLFRKEGQNVTLSCEQNLNHDAMYWYRQDPGQGLRLIYYSQIVNDFQKGDIAEGYSVSREKKESFPLTVTSAQKNPTAFYLCASSPGTASGFNTEAFFGQGTRLTVV.